This TCR beta chain was identified during a study of identical twins (dated by TCRdb to 2015 to 2016). Concerning the study at large: TCR alpha and beta repertoires from monozygotic twins, unrelated adults of various ages and cord blood were deep-sequenced to test whether fetal clonotypes persist. Replicate twin experiments were performed at different times using different library preparation protocols to rule out contamination.

On this clonotype itself: Its antigen is still unknown. It has no much larger one-base neighbor in the sample; base qualities were not kept.

Every donor was a healthy Caucasian. Three unrelated non-twin adults were also sequenced: a male aged 18 to 30, a male aged 50 to 60 and a female aged 50 to 60. Miltenyi CD45RO+ enrichment and human naive T-cell isolation kits were used to isolate memory (CD45RO+) and naive T cells from PBMC. Libraries were prepared through 5' RACE. Instrument on record: Illumina HiSeq 2000. Template switching introduced a universal primer binding site; the final cDNA contained a unique molecular identifier, enabling accurate counting of TCR cDNA molecules. First-strand cDNA for TCR alpha and beta chains was synthesized from specific primers in the conserved constant-segment region. To control for contamination, every cDNA library carried two barcodes: a SMART-Mk sample barcode plus Illumina barcodes. Two successive PCR steps introduced TruSeq adapter sequences along with Illumina sample barcodes. Sequencing of the TCR alpha and beta cDNA libraries was done on the Illumina HiSeq platform using custom primers. The source study handled its data this way. Raw reads were processed with MiGEC to extract unique molecular identifiers, and MiXCR was used to determine CDR3 positions. Recombination models were inferred per individual with the repgenHMM and IGoR tools using an EM algorithm. Shared clonotypes were analyzed with the tcR package in R, and sharing was normalized by the product of cloneset sizes. To study raw recombination free of thymic and clonal selection effects, out-of-frame nonproductive sequences were analyzed. TCRdb ran its own pipeline on the public reads, namely fastp trimming at Q25 and MiXCR clone calling, and kept in-frame beta chains. Entries that share a CDR3 protein sequence are merged under the most common genes and DNA. Clone size and V and J calls follow TCRdb, not the original study. For this sample the table gives about 690,000 distinct CDR3 sequences, of which approximately 6.1% were detected only once. The ten largest make up roughly 1.6% of the sample.

Including the terminal cysteine and phenylalanine, the CDR3 comprises 14 residues. Solely the CDR3 DNA is kept, with 42 bases framed from the first base. Results and caveats for the whole study, not just this receptor: Out-of-frame TCR alpha sharing in monozygotic twins was systematically underestimated by recombination models, whereas sharing between unrelated individuals was in agreement with the recombination models. Fewer insertions were carried by abundant cord blood beta clonotypes, a similar but weaker trend appeared in young adult naive repertoires, and no such trend appeared in memory repertoires. A weaker excess of twin sharing was found in beta out-of-frame sequences because the signal-to-noise ratio was lowered by fewer shared sequences. Because the same donors could not be followed over many years, the conclusions depended on cross-sectional statistical analysis. Zero-insertion analyses could be partly confounded by invariant T cells such as MAIT and iNKT, though diverse VJ usage argued against such confounding for most clonotypes. Compared with coincidental sharing between unrelated individuals, out-of-frame TCR alpha sequences shared between twins showed an excess of sequences with low generation probability.

This TCR was sampled from a man aged 18-30 years in good health. The chain is assembled from TRBV21-1 and TRBJ1-1. TRBV21-1 is classified as a pseudogene. Input material: naive T cells sorted from blood. The cell subset or site label for this specimen denotes: cells isolated with a human naive T-cell isolation kit. The DNA is TGTGCCAGCAGTTGTAAGGCACTGAACACTGAAGCTTTCTTT. This yields the protein CASSCKALNTEAFF.